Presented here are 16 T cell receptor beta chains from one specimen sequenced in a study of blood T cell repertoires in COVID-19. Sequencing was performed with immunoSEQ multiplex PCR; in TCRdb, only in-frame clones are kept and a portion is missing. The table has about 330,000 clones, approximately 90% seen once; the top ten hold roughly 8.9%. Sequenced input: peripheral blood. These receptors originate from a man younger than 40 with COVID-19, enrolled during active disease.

Written as DNA, the CDR3 is TGCGCCAGCAGCCAAGTTTACGACAGGGGGAATGAAAAACTGTTTTTT. This codes for CASSQVYDRGNEKLFF. The V call is TRBV4-3, the J call TRBJ1-4; 9 bases agree with TRBD1. Germline V gene data show CDR1 as LGHNA and CDR2 as YSLEER. Germline trimming cut 1 base from V and 5 bases from J; bases unmatched to any gene: 5. This CDR3 contains 16 residues.

CDR3 sequence: CASSSRTRTDTQYF. The CDR3 coding sequence is TGTGCCAGCAGCTCGAGAACCCGCACAGATACGCAGTATTTT. The chain employs TRBV7-3 and TRBJ2-3; D unclear. V lost 4 bases to trimming and J lost 1 base, with 9 bases between them. The CDR3 is 14 residues long. Per the germline V gene, CDR1 is SGHTA and CDR2 is FQGTGA.

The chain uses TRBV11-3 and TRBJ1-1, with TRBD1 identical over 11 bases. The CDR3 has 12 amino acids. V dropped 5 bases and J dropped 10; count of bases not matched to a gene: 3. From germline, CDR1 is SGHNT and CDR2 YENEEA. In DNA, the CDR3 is TGTGCCAGCAGCCCTGGGACAGGGGGAGCTTTCTTT. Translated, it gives CASSPGTGGAFF.

The CDR3 sequence: CASTAARGADEQYF. As DNA, the CDR3 is TGTGCCAGCACCGCGGCACGGGGGGCGGACGAGCAGTACTTC. The V and J genes are TRBV7-2 and TRBJ2-7; D is perhaps TRBD2 (7 bases). The germline V and J ends were trimmed by 7 bases and 5 bases, with 18 bases remaining between them. Germline CDR1 is SGHTA and CDR2 is FQGNSA. The CDR3 covers 14 residues.

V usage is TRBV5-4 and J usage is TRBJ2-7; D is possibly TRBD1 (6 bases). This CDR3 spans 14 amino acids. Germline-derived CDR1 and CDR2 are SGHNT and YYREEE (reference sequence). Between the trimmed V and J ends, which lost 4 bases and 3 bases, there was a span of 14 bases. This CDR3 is CASSLRGSFYEQYF. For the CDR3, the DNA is TGTGCCAGCAGCCTCAGGGGTAGTTTCTACGAGCAGTACTTC.

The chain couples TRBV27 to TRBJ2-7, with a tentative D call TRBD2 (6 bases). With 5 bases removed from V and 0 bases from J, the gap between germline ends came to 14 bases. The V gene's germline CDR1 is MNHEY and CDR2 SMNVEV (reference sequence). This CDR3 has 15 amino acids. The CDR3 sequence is CASSLSGLSSYEQYF. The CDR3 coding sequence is TGTGCCAGCAGTCTCAGCGGGCTCAGCTCCTACGAGCAGTACTTC.

The chain's CDR3 is CASSQDQEREQFF. CDR3 coding DNA: TGCGCCAGCAGCCAAGATCAGGAACGTGAGCAGTTCTTC. The chain joins TRBV4-1 to TRBJ2-1; D gene uncertain. Trimming removed 0 bases at V and 9 bases at J, with 9 bases between. From germline, CDR1 is MGHRA and CDR2 YSYEKL. The CDR3 is made up of 13 amino acids.

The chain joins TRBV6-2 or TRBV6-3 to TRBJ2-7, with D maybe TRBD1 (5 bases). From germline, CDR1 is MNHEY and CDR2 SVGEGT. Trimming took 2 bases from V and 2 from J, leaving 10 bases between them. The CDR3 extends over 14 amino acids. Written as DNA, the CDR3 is TGTGCCAGCAGTTACCCTACAGGACCCTACGAGCAGTACTTC. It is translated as CASSYPTGPYEQYF.

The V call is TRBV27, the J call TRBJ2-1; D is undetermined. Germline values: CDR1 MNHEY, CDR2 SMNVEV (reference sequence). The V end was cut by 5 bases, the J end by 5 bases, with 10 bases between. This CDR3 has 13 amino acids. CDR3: CASSKSVHNEQFF. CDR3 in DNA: TGTGCCAGCAGTAAATCGGTACACAATGAGCAGTTCTTC.

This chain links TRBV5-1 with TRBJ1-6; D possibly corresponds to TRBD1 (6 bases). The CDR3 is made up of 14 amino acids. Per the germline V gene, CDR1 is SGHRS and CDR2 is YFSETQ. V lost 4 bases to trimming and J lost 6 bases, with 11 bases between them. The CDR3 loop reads CASSLQGTNSPLHF. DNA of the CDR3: TGCGCCAGCAGCCTTCAGGGGACTAATTCACCCCTCCACTTT.

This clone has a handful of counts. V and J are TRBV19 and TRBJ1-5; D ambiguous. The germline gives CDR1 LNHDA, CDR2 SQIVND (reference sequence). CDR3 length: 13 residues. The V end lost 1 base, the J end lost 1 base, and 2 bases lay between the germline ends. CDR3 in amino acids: CASSIASNQPQHF. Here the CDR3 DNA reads TGTGCCAGTAGTATAGCAAGCAATCAGCCCCAGCATTTT.

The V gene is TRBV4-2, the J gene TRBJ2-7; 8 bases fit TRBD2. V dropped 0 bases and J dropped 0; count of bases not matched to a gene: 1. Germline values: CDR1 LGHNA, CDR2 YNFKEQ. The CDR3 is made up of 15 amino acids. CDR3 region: CASSQESGSSYEQYF. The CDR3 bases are TGTGCCAGCAGCCAAGAAAGCGGGAGCTCCTACGAGCAGTACTTC.

CDR3 nucleotides: TGTGCCAGCAGCTTCCGGGACAGGGAGGACCCGTCATCTACAGATACGCAGTATTTT. This encodes CASSFRDREDPSSTDTQYF. This chain connects TRBV9 to TRBJ2-3; the match to TRBD1 covers 9 bases. Germline CDR1 and CDR2: SGDLS and YYNGEE. This CDR3 comprises 19 residues. Trimming took 4 bases from V and 3 from J; bases not matched to a gene: 18.

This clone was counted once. The CDR3 DNA reads TGTGCCAGCAGCTTAGATCAGGGCGGGACAGGGGGTTCCAATGAGCAGTTCTTC. This gives the protein CASSLDQGGTGGSNEQFF. The V gene is TRBV11-3, the J gene TRBJ2-1; 11 positions agree with TRBD1. Trimming took 0 bases from V and 6 from J; bases not matched to a gene: 10. This CDR3 spans 18 amino acids. Per germline, CDR1 SGHNT and CDR2 YENEEA. The entire variable domain, with the rest obtained from reference TRBV11-3 and TRBJ2-1, is as follows: EAGVVQSPRYKIIEKKQPVAFWCNPISGHNTLYWYLQNLGQGPELLIRYENEEAVDDSQLPKDRFSAERLKGVDSTLKIQPAELGDSAVYLCASSLDQGGTGGSNEQFFGPGTRLTVL.

This chain's CDR3 is CASRNRDGVTEAFF. The CDR3 coding sequence is TGTGCCAGTAGGAACAGGGACGGCGTCACTGAAGCTTTCTTT. The gene calls are TRBV19 and TRBJ1-1; the D gene is possibly TRBD1 (6 bases). CDR1 LNHDA and CDR2 SQIVND come from the germline V gene (reference sequence). The CDR3 totals 14 residues. The germline V and J ends were trimmed by 6 bases and 4 bases, with 15 bases remaining between them.

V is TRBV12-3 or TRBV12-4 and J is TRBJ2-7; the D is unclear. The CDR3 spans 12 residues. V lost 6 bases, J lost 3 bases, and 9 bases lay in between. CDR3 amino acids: CASSFSGYEQYF. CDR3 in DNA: TGTGCCAGCAGCTTTTCCGGCTACGAGCAGTACTTC.